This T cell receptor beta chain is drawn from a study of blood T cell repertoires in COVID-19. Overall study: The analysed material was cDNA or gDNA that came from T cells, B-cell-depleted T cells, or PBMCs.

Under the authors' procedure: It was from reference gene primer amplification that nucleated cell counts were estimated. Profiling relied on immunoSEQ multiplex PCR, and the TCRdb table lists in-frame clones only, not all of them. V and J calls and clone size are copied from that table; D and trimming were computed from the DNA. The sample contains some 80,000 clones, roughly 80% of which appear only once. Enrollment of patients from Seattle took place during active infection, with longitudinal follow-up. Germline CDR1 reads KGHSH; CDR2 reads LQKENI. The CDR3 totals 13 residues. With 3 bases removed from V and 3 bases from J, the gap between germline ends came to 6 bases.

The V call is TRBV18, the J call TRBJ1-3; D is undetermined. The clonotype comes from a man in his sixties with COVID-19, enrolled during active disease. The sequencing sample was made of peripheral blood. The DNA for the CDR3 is TGTGCCAGCTCACCGGCAGATGGAAACACCATATATTTT. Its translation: CASSPADGNTIYF.